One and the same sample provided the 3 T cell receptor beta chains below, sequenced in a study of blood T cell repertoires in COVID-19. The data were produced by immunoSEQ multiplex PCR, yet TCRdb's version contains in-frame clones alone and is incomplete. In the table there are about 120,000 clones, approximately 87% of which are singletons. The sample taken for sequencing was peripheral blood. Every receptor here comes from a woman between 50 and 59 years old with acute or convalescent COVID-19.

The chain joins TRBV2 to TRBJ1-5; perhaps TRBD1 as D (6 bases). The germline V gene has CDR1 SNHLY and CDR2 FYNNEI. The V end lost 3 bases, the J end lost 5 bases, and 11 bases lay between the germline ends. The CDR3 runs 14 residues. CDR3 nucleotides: TGTGCCAGCAGTGAGTCGGGGGGCGATCAGCCCCAGCATTTT. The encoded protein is CASSESGGDQPQHF.

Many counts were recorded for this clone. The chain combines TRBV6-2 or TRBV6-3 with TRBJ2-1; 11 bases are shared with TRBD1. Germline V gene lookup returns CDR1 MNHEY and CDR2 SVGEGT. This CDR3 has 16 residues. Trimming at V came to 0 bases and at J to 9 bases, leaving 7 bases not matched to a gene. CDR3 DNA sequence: TGTGCCAGCAGTTACTCTCCGGGACAGGGGGTTCGTGAGCAGTTCTTC. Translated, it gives CASSYSPGQGVREQFF.

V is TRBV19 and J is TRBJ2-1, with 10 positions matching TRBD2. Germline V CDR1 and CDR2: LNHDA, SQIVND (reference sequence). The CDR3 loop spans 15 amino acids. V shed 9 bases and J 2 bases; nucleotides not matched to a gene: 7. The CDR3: CASSSGGRTYNEQFF. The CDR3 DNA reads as TGTGCCAGCTCTAGCGGGGGAAGGACCTACAATGAGCAGTTCTTC.